A single T cell receptor beta chain is shown here with its context. Antigen: not known. The source of the sample is a study of cytomegalovirus exposure and HLA in healthy donors. Study findings and constraints: Differences between HLA loci emerged in a later analysis of TCR association rates, with DRB1 most and HLA-C fewest. Per published reports, the classifier diagnosed cytomegalovirus status with high specificity and sensitivity. In an earlier analysis, productive rearrangement rates for most beta V segments clustered near 87% or 30%.

This PCR relied on a set of 60 Vbeta primers and 13 Jbeta primers. The table came from immunoSEQ multiplex PCR; TCRdb's copy has only in-frame clones and leaves some out. There are around 150,000 clones in the sample, with 1.3% held by the top ten. V lost 3 bases, J lost 7 bases, and 5 bases stayed unmatched. Germline CDR1 is SGHTA and CDR2 is FQGNSA. This CDR3 region has 13 residues. The receptor was derived from a woman aged 60 to 75 in good health and CMV-seronegative. The sequenced sample consisted of PBMCs. V gene TRBV7-2 combines with J gene TRBJ1-2; 7 nucleotides agree with TRBD1. DNA of the CDR3: TGTGCCAGCAGCTTCCGGGACAGTCTTGGCTACACCTTC. This translates into CASSFRDSLGYTF.